This T cell receptor beta chain stems from a study of regulatory T cells in long-lasting Graves disease. Germline-derived CDR1 and CDR2 are MDHEN and SYDVKM. Trimming stripped 5 bases from V and 4 bases from J, with 18 bases between. The CDR3 contains 16 residues. Investigators prepared the TCR beta libraries by applying iRepertoire HTBI primers and Arm-PCR of CDR3 regions. TCRdb re-analysed the multiplex PCR reads in MiXCR, keeping a single row per CDR3 protein. This table has about 400,000 distinct CDR3 sequences, under 25% appearing once. Regarding time point: persistent/refractory GD, antithyroid drugs over 5 years with positive TRAb. After RNA was extracted from PBMCs, the TCR library was made from it. This clonotype was seen ten or more times.

This rearrangement joins TRBV28 to TRBJ2-4; D possibly matches TRBD1 or TRBD2 (6 bases each). Sequenced here: peripheral blood mononuclear cells (PBMCs), sampled when the disease was refractory, from a patient treated with antithyroid drugs. The receptor's source is a female donor with Graves disease. CDR3 nucleotide sequence: TGTGCCAGCAGTCCGAGACAGAGGGGGGCGAAAAACATTCAGTACTTC. Translation gives CASSPRQRGAKNIQYF.